These T cell receptor beta chains were read from a single sample in a study of STAT5B mutations in CD4+ large granular lymphocyte leukemia. Repertoires were generated with immunoSEQ multiplex PCR, while TCRdb's copy carries only in-frame clones and drops some. The table has about 30,000 clones, around 73% seen once; the top ten hold around 2.5%. Sequenced material: CD4+ T cells from blood buffy coats. The receptor source for this set is a human donor in good health. Each CDR3 is given with its conserved first and last residue. The order of the fields is D gene, V gene, clone size, J gene, CDR3 protein, CDR3 DNA. A D gene is named only where the DNA matches it firmly. Not all rows give a size; the values are once, few, many and, for expanded clones, a class.

>TRBD1|TRBV5-1|NA|TRBJ1-2
CASRATGGWYGYTF
TGCGCCAGTAGAGCAACAGGGGGCTGGTATGGCTACACCTTC
>NA|TRBV9|NA|TRBJ2-7
CASSVEGSTGADYEQYF
TGTGCCAGCAGCGTAGAGGGGAGTACCGGAGCAGACTACGAGCAGTACTTC
>NA|TRBV27|NA|TRBJ1-5
CASSLSWRQPQHF
TGTGCCAGCAGTTTATCGTGGAGGCAGCCCCAGCATTTT
>NA|TRBV7-6|NA|TRBJ2-2
CASSPWGSRTSPNTGELFF
TGTGCCAGCAGCCCCTGGGGGTCACGGACCTCGCCTAACACCGGGGAGCTGTTTTTT
>NA|TRBV10-3|NA|TRBJ1-1
CAINGYGQNTEAFF
TGTGCCATCAACGGGTACGGCCAGAACACTGAAGCTTTCTTT
>TRBD1|TRBV19|few|TRBJ1-2
CASTRQGSYGYTF
TGTGCCAGTACCCGACAGGGGTCCTATGGCTACACCTTC
>NA|TRBV6-1|NA|TRBJ2-5
CASSLAGLQETQYF
TGTGCCAGCAGTTTAGCAGGGTTACAAGAGACCCAGTACTTC
>NA|TRBV6-5|NA|TRBJ2-7
CASSYDGVPSYEQYF
TGTGCCAGCAGTTACGATGGAGTACCTTCCTACGAGCAGTACTTC
>NA|TRBV7-6|NA|TRBJ2-1
CASSLAPDPNEQFF
TGTGCCAGCAGCTTAGCCCCCGATCCGAATGAGCAGTTCTTC
>NA|TRBV28|few|TRBJ2-1
CASSPLQVGIYNEQFF
TGTGCCAGCAGCCCATTACAGGTTGGGATCTACAATGAGCAGTTCTTC
>NA|TRBV5-1|once|TRBJ1-6
CASSPRTGNSPLHF
TGCGCCAGCAGCCCACGGACTGGGAATTCACCCCTCCACTTT
>NA|TRBV10-2|NA|TRBJ1-2
CASSDRNGYTF
TGCGCCAGCAGTGACAGAAATGGCTACACCTTC
>TRBD1|TRBV9|few|TRBJ2-1
CASSVTGAGNEQFF
TGTGCCAGCAGCGTGACAGGGGCCGGCAATGAGCAGTTCTTC
>NA|TRBV18|NA|TRBJ1-3
CASSPMGSGNTIYF
TGTGCCAGCTCACCAATGGGCTCTGGAAACACCATATATTTT
>TRBD2|TRBV27|NA|TRBJ2-2
CASSPRTSGRAPNTGELFF
TGTGCCAGCAGTCCCCGGACTAGCGGGAGGGCCCCGAACACCGGGGAGCTGTTTTTT
>NA|TRBV19|once|TRBJ1-5
CASSMAGRMGNQPQHF
TGTGCCAGTAGTATGGCAGGAAGAATGGGCAATCAGCCCCAGCATTTT
>NA|TRBV2|NA|TRBJ2-2
CASSPNLAGELFF
TGTGCCAGCAGTCCGAATTTGGCCGGGGAGCTGTTTTTT
>NA|TRBV6-5|NA|TRBJ1-5
CASSYSGGNQPQHF
TGTGCCAGCAGTTACTCAGGCGGCAATCAGCCCCAGCATTTT
>NA|TRBV6-5|once|TRBJ2-5
CASSYSGAGETQYF
TGTGCCAGCAGTTACTCGGGGGCAGGGGAGACCCAGTACTTC
>TRBD1|TRBV7-9|NA|TRBJ1-2
CASSSPGGGDYGYTF
TGTGCCAGCAGCTCCCCGGGAGGGGGCGACTATGGCTACACCTTC
>NA|TRBV7-9|NA|TRBJ2-3
CASSPSAGPSTDTQYF
TGTGCCAGCAGCCCCTCGGCGGGCCCTAGCACAGATACGCAGTATTTT
>NA|TRBV9|NA|TRBJ2-6
CASSAFGANVLTF
TGTGCCAGCAGCGCTTTCGGGGCCAACGTCCTGACTTTC
>TRBD1|TRBV7-2|NA|TRBJ1-6
CASSSTGANSPLHF
TGTGCCAGCAGCTCTACAGGGGCGAATTCACCCCTCCACTTT
>NA|TRBV5-1|NA|TRBJ2-5
CASSLTGLPQETQYF
TGCGCCAGCAGCTTGACGGGGCTTCCTCAAGAGACCCAGTACTTC
>NA|TRBV18|NA|TRBJ1-5
CASSPGSVGNQPQHF
TGTGCCAGCTCACCAGGGAGTGTTGGCAATCAGCCCCAGCATTTT
>TRBD2|TRBV18|NA|TRBJ2-3
CASSPWLAGEADTQYF
TGTGCCAGCTCACCATGGTTGGCGGGAGAAGCAGATACGCAGTATTTT
>NA|TRBV4-1|once|TRBJ2-5
CASSQARVAETQYF
TGCGCCAGCAGCCAAGCAAGGGTGGCAGAGACCCAGTACTTC
>NA|TRBV10-1|NA|TRBJ2-3
CASSESMVPHTDTQYF
TGCGCCAGCAGTGAGTCGATGGTGCCCCACACAGATACGCAGTATTTT
>TRBD1|TRBV5-1|NA|TRBJ2-7
CASSPGQGAWEQYF
TGCGCCAGCAGCCCGGGACAGGGGGCTTGGGAGCAGTACTTC
>NA|TRBV7-9|NA|TRBJ2-7
CASSRGGINYEQYF
TGTGCCAGCAGCCGCGGAGGGATTAACTACGAGCAGTACTTC
>TRBD1|TRBV7-3|few|TRBJ1-6
CASSLTGAENNSPLHF
TGTGCCAGCAGCTTGACAGGGGCGGAAAATAATTCACCCCTCCACTTT
>NA|TRBV6-1|NA|TRBJ2-3
CASSEGGLAVTQYF
TGTGCCAGCAGTGAAGGAGGGCTAGCTGTTACGCAGTATTTT
>NA|TRBV7-2|once|TRBJ2-2
CASIPPWGTGELFF
TGTGCCAGCATCCCCCCATGGGGGACCGGGGAGCTGTTTTTT
>TRBD2|TRBV2|NA|TRBJ2-1
CASTPRTSGVNEQFF
TGTGCCAGCACCCCTAGGACTAGCGGGGTCAATGAGCAGTTCTTC
>NA|TRBV11-2|NA|TRBJ2-1
CASSLAGSTYNEQFF
TGTGCCAGCAGCTTAGCGGGAAGTACCTACAATGAGCAGTTCTTC
>TRBD1|TRBV25-1|NA|TRBJ2-6
CASSGVAGGSGANVLTF
TGTGCCAGCAGTGGAGTCGCAGGGGGATCTGGGGCCAACGTCCTGACTTTC
>NA|TRBV10-2|few|TRBJ1-1
CASSAGVTEAFF
TGCGCCAGCAGTGCCGGGGTCACTGAAGCTTTCTTT
>NA|TRBV27|NA|TRBJ2-3
CASSLFGPPPQDTQYF
TGTGCCAGCAGTCTGTTTGGGCCCCCCCCACAGGATACGCAGTATTTT
>TRBD1|TRBV6-6|NA|TRBJ1-4
CASSQGQGRLFF
TGTGCCAGCAGCCAAGGACAGGGCCGACTGTTTTTT
>NA|TRBV11-1|NA|TRBJ2-5
CASSLRLEETQYF
TGTGCCAGCAGCTTACGGCTGGAAGAGACCCAGTACTTC